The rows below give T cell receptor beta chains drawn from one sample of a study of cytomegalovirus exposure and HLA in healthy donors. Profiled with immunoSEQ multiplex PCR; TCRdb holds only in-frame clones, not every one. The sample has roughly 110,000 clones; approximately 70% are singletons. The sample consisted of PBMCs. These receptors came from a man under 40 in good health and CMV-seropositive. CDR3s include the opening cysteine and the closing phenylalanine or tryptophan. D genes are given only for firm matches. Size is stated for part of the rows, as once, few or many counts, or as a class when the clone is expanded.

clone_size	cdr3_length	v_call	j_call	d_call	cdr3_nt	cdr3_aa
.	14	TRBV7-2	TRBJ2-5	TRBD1	TGTGCCAGCATTCGACAGGGGTCCCAAGAGACCCAGTACTTC	CASIRQGSQETQYF
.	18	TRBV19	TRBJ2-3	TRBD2	TGTGCCAGTAGTATAGATCGGACTAGCGGGGGGGTCACAGATACGCAGTATTTT	CASSIDRTSGGVTDTQYF
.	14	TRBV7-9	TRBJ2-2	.	TGTTCCTTCGAGCGGCTCTGGGACACCGGGGAGCTGTTTTTT	CSFERLWDTGELFF
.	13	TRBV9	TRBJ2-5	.	TGTGCCAGCAGCGTAGGCGTGGAGGAGACCCAGTACTTC	CASSVGVEETQYF
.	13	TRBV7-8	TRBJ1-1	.	TGTGCCAGCAGCTTAGTCGGTGTCGCTGAAGCTTTCTTT	CASSLVGVAEAFF
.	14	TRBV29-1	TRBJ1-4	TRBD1	TGCAGCGTTGGAAGGACAGGGGGCTATGAAAAACTGTTTTTT	CSVGRTGGYEKLFF
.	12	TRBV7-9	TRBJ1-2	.	TGTGCCAGCAGCGTAAAACAGGGCGGCTACACCTTC	CASSVKQGGYTF
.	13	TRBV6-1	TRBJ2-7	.	TGTGCCAGCAGGCCCTTAGCGGTTTACGAGCAGTACTTC	CASRPLAVYEQYF
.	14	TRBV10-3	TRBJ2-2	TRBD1	TGTGCCATCAGTTCGGGACAGGGCGCCGGGGAGCTGTTTTTT	CAISSGQGAGELFF
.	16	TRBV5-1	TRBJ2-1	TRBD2	TGCGCCAGCAGCCAGACTAGCGGGGGGCTCTACAATGAGCAGCTCTTC	CASSQTSGGLYNEQLF
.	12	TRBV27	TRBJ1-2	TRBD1	TGTGCCAGCAGTTCGACAGGGAATGGCTACACCTTC	CASSSTGNGYTF
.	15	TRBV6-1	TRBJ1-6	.	TGTGCCAGCAGTGAATTCGGCCAGGGGCTGGGGACGGGCCACTTT	CASSEFGQGLGTGHF
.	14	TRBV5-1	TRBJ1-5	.	TGCGCCAACCAACCAACCCCAGGGTATCAGCCCCAGCATTTT	CANQPTPGYQPQHF
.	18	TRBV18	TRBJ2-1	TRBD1	TGTGCCAGCTCACTTAACCGGGACAGGGGGAGCTCCTACAATGAGCAGTTCTTC	CASSLNRDRGSSYNEQFF
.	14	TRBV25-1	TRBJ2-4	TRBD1	TGTGCCAGCAGTTTTACAGGGGCAGGGGACATTCAGTACTTC	CASSFTGAGDIQYF
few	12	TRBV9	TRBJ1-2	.	TGTGCCAGCAGCCCCCCGGACTATGGCTACACCTTC	CASSPPDYGYTF
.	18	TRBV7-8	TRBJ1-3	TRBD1	TGTGCCAGCAGCTTATCCACGACAGGGGGCACCTCTGGAAACACCATATATTTT	CASSLSTTGGTSGNTIYF
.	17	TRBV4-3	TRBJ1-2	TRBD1	TGCGCCAGCAGCCCGAGCAATCCGGGACAGGATAACTATGGCTACACCTTC	CASSPSNPGQDNYGYTF
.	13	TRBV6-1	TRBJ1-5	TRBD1	TGTGCCAGCAGTGAGGGGGACAGGGTTCCCCAGCATTTT	CASSEGDRVPQHF
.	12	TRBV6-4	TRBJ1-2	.	TGTGCCAGCAGTGAATTTAGCTATGGCTACACCTTC	CASSEFSYGYTF
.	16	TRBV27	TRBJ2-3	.	TGTGCCAGCAGTTTATTGGTGGGTGGGAGTCTGGATACGCAGTATTTT	CASSLLVGGSLDTQYF
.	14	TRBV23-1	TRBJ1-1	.	TGCGCCAGCAGTCCCCGTTCCCTCCGTACTGAAGCTTTCTTT	CASSPRSLRTEAFF
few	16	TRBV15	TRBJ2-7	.	TGTGCCACCAGCAGAGATAGGGCGGGGTTCAACTACGAGCAGTACTTC	CATSRDRAGFNYEQYF
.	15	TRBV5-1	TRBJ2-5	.	TGCGCCAGCAGCTCCGAGGGGGGGTCCGGGGAGACCCAGTACTTC	CASSSEGGSGETQYF
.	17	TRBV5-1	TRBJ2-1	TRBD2	TGCGCCAGCAGCTTAAGGGTTAGCGGGGGGTACTACAATGAGCAGTTCTTC	CASSLRVSGGYYNEQFF
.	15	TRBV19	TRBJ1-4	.	TGTGCCAGTAGTATCTCGGGCCAGGGTAGCGAAAAACTGTTTTTT	CASSISGQGSEKLFF
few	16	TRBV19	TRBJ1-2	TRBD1	TGTGCCAGTAGTATCTACAGGGGGGGGGCCCCTGATGGCTACACCTTC	CASSIYRGGAPDGYTF
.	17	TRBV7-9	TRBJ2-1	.	TGTGCCAGCAAGCTGGGGTATAAAGGGGACTCGTACAATGAGCAGTTCTTC	CASKLGYKGDSYNEQFF
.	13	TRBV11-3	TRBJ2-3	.	TGTGCCTCGCGGGGACAGCCGGGAGATACGCAGTATTTT	CASRGQPGDTQYF
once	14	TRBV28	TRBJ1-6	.	TGTGCCAGCAGTTTTCTGCAGGGCAATTCACCCCTCCACTTT	CASSFLQGNSPLHF
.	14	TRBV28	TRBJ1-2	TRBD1	TGTGCCAGCAGTTCCGGACAGGGTGTGGGAGGCTACACCTTC	CASSSGQGVGGYTF
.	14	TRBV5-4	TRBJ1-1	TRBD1	TGTGCCAGCACCCGGGACAGGGTGGACACTGAAGCTTTCTTT	CASTRDRVDTEAFF
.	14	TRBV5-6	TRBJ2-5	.	TGTGCCAGCAGCTTGCATCGGGGTCAAGAGACCCAGTACTTC	CASSLHRGQETQYF
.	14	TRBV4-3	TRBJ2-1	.	TGCGCCAGCAGCCAAGGGGCAGAAATCAGTGAGCAGTTCTTC	CASSQGAEISEQFF
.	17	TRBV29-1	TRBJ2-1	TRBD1	TGCAGCGTTGACATGGGTCAGGGGGCGAGCTCCTACAATGAGCAGTTCTTC	CSVDMGQGASSYNEQFF
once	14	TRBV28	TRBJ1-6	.	TGTGCCAGCGCATACAGGGCTTATAATTCACCCCTCCACTTT	CASAYRAYNSPLHF
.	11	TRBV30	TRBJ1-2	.	TGTGCCTGGGAAGGAGGGGATGGCTACACCTTC	CAWEGGDGYTF
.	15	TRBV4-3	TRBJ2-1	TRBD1	TGCGCCAGCAGCCCCGCTCAACCCGACAGGGATGAGCAGTTCTTC	CASSPAQPDRDEQFF
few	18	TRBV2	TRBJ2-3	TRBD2	TGTGCCAGCAGTGGGAGATTGGGGCTAGCGGAGAGCACAGATACGCAGTATTTT	CASSGRLGLAESTDTQYF
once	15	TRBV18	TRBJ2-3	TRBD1	TGTGCCAGCTCACCGTTACAGGGGAGTACAGATACGCAGTATTTT	CASSPLQGSTDTQYF
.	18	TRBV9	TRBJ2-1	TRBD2	TGTGCCAGCAGCGTAGCTTCCAGACTAGCGGGGACCTACAATGAGCAGTTCTTC	CASSVASRLAGTYNEQFF
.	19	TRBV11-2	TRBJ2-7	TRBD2	TGTGCCAGCAGCTTAGATCAGGGACTAGCGGGGGGTTTCTCCTACGAGCAGTACTTC	CASSLDQGLAGGFSYEQYF